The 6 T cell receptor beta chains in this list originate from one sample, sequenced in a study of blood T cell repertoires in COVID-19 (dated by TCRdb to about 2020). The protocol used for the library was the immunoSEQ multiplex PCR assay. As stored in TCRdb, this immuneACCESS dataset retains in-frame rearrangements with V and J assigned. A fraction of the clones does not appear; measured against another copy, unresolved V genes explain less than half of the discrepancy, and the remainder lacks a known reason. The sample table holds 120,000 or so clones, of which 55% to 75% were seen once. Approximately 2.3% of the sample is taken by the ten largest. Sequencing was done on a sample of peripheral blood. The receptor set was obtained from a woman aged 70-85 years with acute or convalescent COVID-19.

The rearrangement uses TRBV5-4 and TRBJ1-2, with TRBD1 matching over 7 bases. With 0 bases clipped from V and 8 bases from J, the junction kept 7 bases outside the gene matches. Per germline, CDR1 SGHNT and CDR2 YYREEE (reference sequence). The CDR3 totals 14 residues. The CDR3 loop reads CASSLGQGSVGYTF. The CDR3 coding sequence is TGTGCCAGCAGCTTGGGACAGGGAAGTGTCGGCTACACCTTC.

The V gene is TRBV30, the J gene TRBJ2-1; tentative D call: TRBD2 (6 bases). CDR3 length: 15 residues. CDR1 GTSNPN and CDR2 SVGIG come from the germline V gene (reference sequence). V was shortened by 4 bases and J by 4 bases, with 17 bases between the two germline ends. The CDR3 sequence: CAWTPGGAGYNEQFF. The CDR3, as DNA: TGTGCCTGGACTCCCGGCGGGGCGGGGTACAATGAGCAGTTCTTC.

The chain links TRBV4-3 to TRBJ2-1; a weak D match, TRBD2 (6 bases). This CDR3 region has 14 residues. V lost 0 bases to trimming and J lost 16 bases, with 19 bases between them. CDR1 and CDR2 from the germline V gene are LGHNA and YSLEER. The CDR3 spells CASSQDRRIGTYFF. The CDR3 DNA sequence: TGCGCCAGCAGCCAAGACCGCAGGATCGGGACTTACTTCTTC.

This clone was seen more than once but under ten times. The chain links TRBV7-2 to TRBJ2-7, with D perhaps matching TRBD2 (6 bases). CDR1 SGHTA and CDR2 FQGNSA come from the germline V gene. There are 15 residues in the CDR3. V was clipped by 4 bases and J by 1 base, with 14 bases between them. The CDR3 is CASSSPGTLSYEQYF. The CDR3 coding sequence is TGTGCCAGCAGCTCCCCCGGGACTCTTTCCTACGAGCAGTACTTC. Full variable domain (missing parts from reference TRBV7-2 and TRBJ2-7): GAGVSQSPSNKVTEKGKDVELRCDPISGHTALYWYRQSLGQGLEFLIYFQGNSAPDKSGLPSDRFSAERTGGSVSTLTIQRTQQEDSAVYLCASSSPGTLSYEQYFGPGTRLTVT.

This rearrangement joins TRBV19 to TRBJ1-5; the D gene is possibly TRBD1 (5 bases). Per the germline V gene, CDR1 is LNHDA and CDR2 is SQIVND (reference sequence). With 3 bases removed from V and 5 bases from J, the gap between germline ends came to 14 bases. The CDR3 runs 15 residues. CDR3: CASSIGQGLYQPQHF. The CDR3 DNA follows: TGTGCCAGTAGTATCGGTCAGGGATTATATCAGCCCCAGCATTTT. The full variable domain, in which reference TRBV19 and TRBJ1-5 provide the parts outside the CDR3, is DGGITQSPKYLFRKEGQNVTLSCEQNLNHDAMYWYRQDPGQGLRLIYYSQIVNDFQKGDIAEGYSVSREKKESFPLTVTSAQKNPTAFYLCASSIGQGLYQPQHFGDGTRLSIL.

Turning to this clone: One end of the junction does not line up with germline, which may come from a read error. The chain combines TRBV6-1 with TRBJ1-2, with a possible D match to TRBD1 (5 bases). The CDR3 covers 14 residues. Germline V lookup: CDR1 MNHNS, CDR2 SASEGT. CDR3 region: CASSKAGHLYGYTF. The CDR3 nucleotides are TGTGCCAGCAGTAAAGCTGGACACCTCTATGGCTACACCTTC.